Shown below are 9 T cell receptor beta chains from a single sample sequenced in a study of CD8+ T cells in alopecia areata. Extracted RNA was reverse transcribed, and the resulting cDNA served as sequencing template. Sequenced by immunoSEQ multiplex PCR; TCRdb stores in-frame clones only, minus some. The sample has around 60,000 clones, around 45% seen once. Treatment meaning: oral pan-JAK inhibitor, 5-10 mg twice daily. This specimen consisted of CD8+ T cells sorted from blood, obtained around week 36, from a patient treated with tofacitinib. These receptors came from a human donor with alopecia areata.

The chain links TRBV29-1 to TRBJ2-1, with unresolved D. CDR1 is SQVTM, CDR2 ANQGSEA, per germline. This CDR3 contains 16 residues. The V end was cut by 7 bases, the J end by 3 bases, with 22 bases between. The CDR3 DNA reads as TGCAGCGCCCCCATTTTAATTGGGAACGTCTACAATGAGCAGTTCTTC. This encodes CSAPILIGNVYNEQFF.

The sample holds a few counts of this clone. This rearrangement joins TRBV9 to TRBJ2-2; 9 nucleotides match TRBD2. Germline loops: CDR1 SGDLS, CDR2 YYNGEE. CDR3 size: 17 residues. J lost 0 bases, V lost 4 bases, and 7 bases had no gene match. CDR3 sequence reads: CASSPPAGGSNTGELFF. In DNA, the CDR3 is TGTGCCAGCAGCCCCCCAGCGGGAGGCTCGAACACCGGGGAGCTGTTTTTT. Based on the CDR3 plus reference TRBV9 and TRBJ2-2, the full variable domain is DSGVTQTPKHLITATGQRVTLRCSPRSGDLSVYWYQQSLDQGLQFLIQYYNGEERAKGNILERFSAQQFPDLHSELNLSSLELGDSALYFCASSPPAGGSNTGELFFGEGSRLTVL.

The V call is TRBV7-3, the J call TRBJ2-1, with D tentatively TRBD2 (6 bases). Germline V gives CDR1 SGHTA, CDR2 FQGTGA. This CDR3 is built from 16 residues. Trimming removed 4 bases at V and 6 bases at J, with 19 bases between. Here the CDR3 reads CASSSGALALPNEQFF. For the CDR3, the DNA is TGTGCCAGCAGCTCCGGGGCACTAGCCCTCCCCAATGAGCAGTTCTTC.

This chain connects TRBV27 to TRBJ2-1, with D possibly TRBD1 on 6 matching bases. The CDR3 is made up of 14 amino acids. With 9 bases removed from V and 4 bases from J, the gap between germline ends came to 16 bases. Germline V gives CDR1 MNHEY, CDR2 SMNVEV (reference sequence). In DNA form, the CDR3 reads TGTGCCAGTGAGTCAAGGGGGAATTACAATGAGCAGTTCTTC. The encoded protein is CASESRGNYNEQFF.

This clone was observed a few times. V and J are TRBV7-2 and TRBJ2-7, with no clear D. V shed 6 bases and J shed 4 bases, with 10 bases lying between them. The germline V gene encodes CDR1 SGHTA and CDR2 FQGNSA. The length of the CDR3 is 12 residues. CDR3 sequence (DNA): TGTGCCAGCAGAATCCCCGGGTACGAGCAGTACTTC. This sequence encodes CASRIPGYEQYF.

The chain has TRBV11-2 and TRBJ2-1; no clear D. The length of the CDR3 is 12 residues. V was shortened by 2 bases and J by 3 bases, with 2 bases between the two germline ends. Per the germline V gene, CDR1 is SGHAT and CDR2 is FQNNGV. The CDR3 region is CASSLHYNEQFF. The DNA for the CDR3 is TGTGCCAGCAGCTTACACTACAATGAGCAGTTCTTC. The complete variable domain, with remaining parts taken from reference TRBV11-2 and TRBJ2-1, reads EAGVAQSPRYKIIEKRQSVAFWCNPISGHATLYWYQQILGQGPKLLIQFQNNGVVDDSQLPKDRFSAERLKGVDSTLKIQPAKLEDSAVYLCASSLHYNEQFFGPGTRLTVL.

The CDR3 protein is CASSHLSRTYEQYF. CDR3 nucleotide sequence: TGTGCCAGTAGCCACTTGTCCCGAACCTACGAGCAGTACTTC. The chain joins TRBV19 to TRBJ2-7, with D hard to call. The V end lost 6 bases, the J end lost 2 bases, and 14 bases lay between the germline ends. Germline V lookup: CDR1 LNHDA, CDR2 SQIVND (reference sequence). The CDR3 loop spans 14 amino acids.

In its sample, this clone was seen a few times. The chain uses TRBV7-8 and TRBJ1-1; D ambiguous. Trimming stripped 5 bases from V and 7 bases from J, with 11 bases between. Germline CDR1 is SGHVS and CDR2 is FQNEAQ. This CDR3 is 12 amino acids long. The chain's CDR3 is CASSPGSFEAFF. In DNA, the CDR3 is TGTGCCAGCAGCCCGGGGTCTTTTGAAGCTTTCTTT.

This chain connects TRBV11-1 to TRBJ2-1; perhaps D is TRBD1 or TRBD2 (5 bases each). This CDR3 is 14 amino acids long. The ends were cut back, 1 base at V and 3 bases at J, with 7 bases in the middle. Germline CDR1 and CDR2: SGHAT and FQDESV (reference sequence). The CDR3 DNA is TGTGCCAGCAGCTTAGGGGACCACTACAATGAGCAGTTCTTC. Its translation is CASSLGDHYNEQFF.